Presented here are 28 T cell receptor beta chains from one specimen sequenced in a study of blood T cell repertoires in COVID-19. The repertoire was sequenced with immunoSEQ multiplex PCR; TCRdb's copy has only in-frame clones and lacks some. The sample contains tens of thousands of clones, 90% of which appear only once. The sequencing sample was made of peripheral blood. The receptors come from a man between 65 and 79 years old with acute or convalescent COVID-19.

The rearrangement links TRBV27 to TRBJ1-2, with TRBD1 matching over 8 bases. The CDR3 is 13 residues long. Germline V gene data show CDR1 as MNHEY and CDR2 as SMNVEV (reference sequence). V shed 5 bases, J shed 1 base, and the junction held 0 bases outside the gene matches. CDR3 DNA: TGTGCCAGCAGTGGACAGGGTAACTATGGCTACACCTTC. It codes for CASSGQGNYGYTF.

V is TRBV28 and J is TRBJ2-1, with 9 bases lining up with TRBD1. Germline V gene data show CDR1 as MDHEN and CDR2 as SYDVKM. J gave up 8 bases and V 3 bases, and 11 bases lay outside the gene matches. This CDR3 spans 16 amino acids. CDR3 DNA sequence: TGTGCCAGCAGTTTGCTCGGGACAGGGCGGTTGGATGAGCAGTTCTTC. Its protein product is CASSLLGTGRLDEQFF.

The chain couples TRBV11-2 to TRBJ2-6; D is unclear. Trimming shortened V by 2 bases and J by 0 bases, and 11 bases separated the two germline ends. Germline CDR1 is SGHAT and CDR2 is FQNNGV. The CDR3 loop spans 17 amino acids. The CDR3 region is CASSLFAGSSGANVLTF. CDR3 sequence (DNA): TGTGCCAGCAGCTTATTTGCCGGTAGCTCTGGGGCCAACGTCCTGACTTTC.

The chain recombines TRBV7-2 with TRBJ2-1, with 7 bases identical to TRBD1. CDR1 and CDR2 (germline): SGHTA, FQGNSA. CDR3 length: 14 residues. V trimming: 4 bases; J trimming: 4 bases; junction bases outside the gene matches: 4. The CDR3 region has the DNA TGTGCCAGCAGCTCGGACAGGTCTTACAATGAGCAGTTCTTC. Protein sequence: CASSSDRSYNEQFF.

In this sample, this clone turned up once. V and J are TRBV28 and TRBJ1-1; maybe TRBD1 (6 bases). V was clipped by 5 bases and J by 8 bases, with 15 bases between them. This CDR3 has 13 amino acids. Germline values: CDR1 MDHEN, CDR2 SYDVKM. The CDR3 region has the DNA TGTGCCAGCAGTCCGAGCCGAAGGGGGGAAGCTTTCTTT. Residues: CASSPSRRGEAFF.

This clone has just one count. V usage is TRBV7-2 and J usage is TRBJ2-2; maybe TRBD1 (6 bases). V lost 5 bases and J 4 bases, leaving 11 bases between the germline ends. The CDR3 consists of 14 residues. Germline values: CDR1 SGHTA, CDR2 FQGNSA. CDR3 sequence (DNA): TGTGCCAGCAGCCTCGGGACACGCACCGGGGAGCTGTTTTTT. Protein product: CASSLGTRTGELFF.

V gene TRBV7-2 combines with J gene TRBJ1-1, with D unclear. Germline V gene lookup returns CDR1 SGHTA and CDR2 FQGNSA. This CDR3 spans 15 amino acids. V was shortened by 5 bases and J by 0 bases, with 13 bases between the two germline ends. CDR3 DNA sequence: TGTGCCAGCAGCCGCCAGAATTCCATGAACACTGAAGCTTTCTTT. Amino acids: CASSRQNSMNTEAFF.

The chain recombines TRBV5-1 with TRBJ1-5; D unclear. Germline V gene sequence: CDR1 SGHRS, CDR2 YFSETQ. The CDR3 has 15 amino acids. V was clipped by 4 bases and J by 6 bases, with 17 bases between them. The CDR3 DNA sequence: TGCGCCAGCAGCCCCTCCCCGGGGAACGGTCAGCCCCAGCATTTT. Protein product: CASSPSPGNGQPQHF.

V gene TRBV23-1 combines with J gene TRBJ2-1, with D possibly TRBD1 on 5 matching bases. TRBV23-1 counts as an open reading frame of uncertain function. V lost 0 bases and J 7 bases, leaving 16 bases between the germline ends. This CDR3 region has 16 residues. The CDR3 here is CASSQSCRVGGNEQFF. CDR3 nucleotide sequence: TGCGCCAGCAGTCAATCTTGCAGGGTTGGTGGTAATGAGCAGTTCTTC.

This clone was seen once. This sequence joins TRBV2 and TRBJ2-7; unclear D gene. Germline V lookup: CDR1 SNHLY, CDR2 FYNNEI. The V end was cut by 3 bases, the J end by 2 bases, with 14 bases between. This CDR3 has 15 amino acids. CDR3 sequence: CASSDSRSLAYEQYF. As DNA, the CDR3 is TGTGCCAGCAGTGATTCTAGGTCTTTGGCCTACGAGCAGTACTTC.

This chain joins TRBV7-2 and TRBJ2-7; D might be TRBD1 (6 bases). Germline V gene lookup returns CDR1 SGHTA and CDR2 FQGNSA. V lost 0 bases, J lost 2 bases, and 11 bases lay in between. The CDR3 is 15 amino acids. For the CDR3, the DNA is TGTGCCAGCAGCTTAGCTGAGACAGGAACCTACGAGCAGTACTTC. The encoded protein is CASSLAETGTYEQYF.

The chain joins TRBV3-1 (or the pseudogene TRBV3-2) to TRBJ2-2, with 12 bases that match TRBD2. The CDR3 is made up of 18 amino acids. V shed 1 base, J shed 7 bases, and the junction held 10 bases outside the gene matches. CDR1 LGHDT and CDR2 YNNKEL come from the germline V gene (reference sequence). CDR3 coding DNA: TGTGCCAGCAGCCAAGGTCTAGCGGGAGGGCCTTATGGCGGGGAGCTGTTTTTT. It translates to CASSQGLAGGPYGGELFF.

V gene TRBV4-3 combines with J gene TRBJ1-5; D uncertain. V was clipped by 6 bases and J by 2 bases, with 11 bases between them. This CDR3 contains 14 residues. Germline assignment: CDR1 LGHNA and CDR2 YSLEER. The CDR3 sequence is CASSTYLGNQPQHF. The CDR3 region has the DNA TGCGCCAGCAGTACCTACCTCGGCAATCAGCCCCAGCATTTT.

The V and J genes are TRBV19 and TRBJ2-7; 7 bases map to TRBD1. The germline CDR1 and CDR2 sequences are LNHDA and SQIVND (reference sequence). This CDR3 is built from 17 residues. V lost 5 bases, J lost 2 bases, and 15 bases stayed unmatched. CDR3 loop: CASSVYHGQAATYEQYF. CDR3 coding DNA: TGTGCCAGTAGTGTATATCACGGACAGGCTGCGACCTACGAGCAGTACTTC.

This clone came up once. The V and J genes are TRBV19 and TRBJ2-2; a weak D match, TRBD2 (5 bases). Germline values: CDR1 LNHDA, CDR2 SQIVND (reference sequence). The CDR3 is made up of 15 amino acids. The ends were cut back, 5 bases at V and 0 bases at J, with 10 bases in the middle. This CDR3 reads CASSGGRANTGELFF. The CDR3 DNA follows: TGTGCCAGTAGTGGCGGGCGTGCGAACACCGGGGAGCTGTTTTTT.

CDR3 nucleotides: TGTGCCAGCAGAACCGAGGCGGGTCTCTCCTACGAGCAGTACTTC. Its translation: CASRTEAGLSYEQYF. V usage is TRBV11-2 and J usage is TRBJ2-7; a weak D match, TRBD2 (5 bases). CDR3 length: 15 amino acids. Germline V lookup: CDR1 SGHAT, CDR2 FQNNGV. V was trimmed by 6 bases and J by 0 bases, leaving 15 bases between them.

The chain uses TRBV11-3 and TRBJ2-2; 12 bases are shared with TRBD2. This CDR3 is 16 amino acids long. CDR1 is SGHNT, CDR2 YENEEA, per germline. V dropped 0 bases and J dropped 7; count of bases not matched to a gene: 3. DNA for the CDR3: TGTGCCAGCAGCTTAGAAGGGGGACTAGCGGGCGGGGAGCTGTTTTTT. This translates into CASSLEGGLAGGELFF.

The rearrangement joins TRBV7-9 to TRBJ2-2, with D perhaps TRBD2 (7 bases). The V gene lost 10 bases and the J gene lost 5 bases, with 14 bases spanning the gap. Per germline, CDR1 SEHNR and CDR2 FQNEAQ (reference sequence). CDR3 length: 13 residues. CDR3 bases: TGTGCCACCGGCAGGGGAGGGACCGGGGAGCTGTTTTTT. The encoded protein is CATGRGGTGELFF.

A single count supports this clone. This chain joins TRBV14 and TRBJ2-3; 9 bases fit TRBD1. V lost 4 bases and J lost 5; bases outside the gene matches: 7. CDR3 length: 15 residues. The germline gives CDR1 SGHDN, CDR2 FVKESK. CDR3 protein: CASSPGTGNLDTQYF. The DNA for the CDR3 is TGTGCCAGCAGCCCCGGGACAGGGAATTTAGATACGCAGTATTTT.

This chain uses TRBV29-1 with TRBJ2-1, with a weak D call TRBD2 (6 bases). Trimming left V 0 bases short and J 5 bases short, with 14 bases between. The CDR3 runs to 15 residues. Germline V gene data show CDR1 as SQVTM and CDR2 as ANQGSEA. In DNA, the CDR3 is TGCAGCGTTGAAGATATTCGGGAGTCCAACAATGAGCAGTTCTTC. Protein product: CSVEDIRESNNEQFF.

The chain joins TRBV2 to TRBJ2-2, with 7 bases lining up with TRBD1. CDR1 SNHLY and CDR2 FYNNEI come from the germline V gene. Losses at the gene ends were 5 bases for V and 4 bases for J; bases not matched to a gene: 7. CDR3 length equals 15 residues. The CDR3 DNA follows: TGTGCCAGCAGTCCCGGACAGGTGGCCACCGGGGAGCTGTTTTTT. Its protein product is CASSPGQVATGELFF.

The V gene is TRBV27, the J gene TRBJ2-1, with 12 bases identical to TRBD1. This CDR3 region has 17 residues. The germline V gene encodes CDR1 MNHEY and CDR2 SMNVEV (reference sequence). V was pared by 6 bases and J by 8 bases, with 14 bases of the junction left unmatched. This CDR3 reads CASSRFGTGGQTDEQFF. The CDR3, as DNA: TGTGCCAGCAGCCGATTCGGGACAGGGGGCCAGACCGATGAGCAGTTCTTC.

The gene calls are TRBV6-5 and TRBJ2-3; D perhaps matches TRBD2 (6 bases). CDR1 is MNHEY and CDR2 is SVGAGI in the germline V gene. CDR3 length: 14 amino acids. V gave up 7 bases and J gave up 1 base, with 12 bases separating them. The CDR3 loop is CASTRGTGTDTQYF. The CDR3 coding sequence is TGTGCCAGCACTCGGGGGACTGGCACAGATACGCAGTATTTT.

The gene calls are TRBV18 and TRBJ2-2; TRBD1 matches 10 bases. V was pared by 2 bases and J by 4 bases, with 10 bases of the junction left unmatched. Germline V gives CDR1 KGHSH, CDR2 LQKENI. This CDR3 is 18 amino acids long. The CDR3 bases are TGTGCCAGCTCACCATGGTCACCCGGGACAGGGGTCACCGGGGAGCTGTTTTTT. Protein: CASSPWSPGTGVTGELFF. Based on the CDR3 plus reference TRBV18 and TRBJ2-2, the full variable domain is NAGVMQNPRHLVRRRGQEARLRCSPMKGHSHVYWYRQLPEEGLKFMVYLQKENIIDESGMPKERFSAEFPKEGPSILRIQQVVRGDSAAYFCASSPWSPGTGVTGELFFGEGSRLTVL.

This clone has only a few counts. The chain is built from TRBV12-5 and TRBJ1-2, with D unresolved. In germline, CDR1 is LGHNT, CDR2 FRNRAP. The CDR3 sequence is 14 residues long. Trimming cost V 7 bases and J 8 bases, with 20 bases left between them. The CDR3 nucleotides read TGTGCTAGTGCCCGCGGAACCGGGTTGGAGGGCTACACCTTC. Translating it yields CASARGTGLEGYTF.

The rearrangement joins TRBV5-1 to TRBJ2-3, with 8 bases that match TRBD1. The V gene's germline CDR1 is SGHRS and CDR2 YFSETQ. CDR3 length: 14 amino acids. Trimming took 3 bases from V and 4 from J; bases not matched to a gene: 4. CDR3 DNA sequence: TGCGCCAGCAGCTCGGACAGGGCCCCAGATACGCAGTATTTT. Protein sequence: CASSSDRAPDTQYF.

The genes are TRBV12-3 or TRBV12-4 and TRBJ2-1; D uncertain. The CDR3 totals 12 residues. Trimming removed 2 bases from V and 10 bases from J, with 9 bases in between. This chain's CDR3 is CASSLMTQEQFF. CDR3 nucleotides: TGTGCCAGCAGTTTAATGACTCAGGAGCAGTTCTTC.

Only one count was recorded for this clone. The rearrangement joins TRBV7-3 to TRBJ2-5; 8 bases line up with TRBD1. V shed 5 bases, J shed 6 bases, and the junction held 5 bases outside the gene matches. The CDR3 spans 13 residues. Per the germline V gene, CDR1 is SGHTA and CDR2 is FQGTGA. CDR3 region: CASSHGQGKTQYF. The CDR3 DNA reads as TGTGCCAGCAGCCATGGACAGGGCAAGACCCAGTACTTC.